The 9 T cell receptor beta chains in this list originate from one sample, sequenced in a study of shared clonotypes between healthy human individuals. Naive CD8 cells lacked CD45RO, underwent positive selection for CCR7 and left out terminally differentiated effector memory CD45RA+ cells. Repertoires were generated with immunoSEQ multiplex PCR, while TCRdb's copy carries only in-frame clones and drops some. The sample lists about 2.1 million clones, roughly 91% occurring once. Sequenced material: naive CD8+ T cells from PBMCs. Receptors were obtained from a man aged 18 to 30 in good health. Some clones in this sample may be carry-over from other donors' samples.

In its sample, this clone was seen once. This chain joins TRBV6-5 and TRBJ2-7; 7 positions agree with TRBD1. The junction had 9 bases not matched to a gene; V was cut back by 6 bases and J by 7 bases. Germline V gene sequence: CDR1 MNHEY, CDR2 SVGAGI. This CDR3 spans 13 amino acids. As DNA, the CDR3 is TGTGCCAGCAGCCAGACAGGGTTCTCTGAGCAGTACTTC. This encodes CASSQTGFSEQYF.

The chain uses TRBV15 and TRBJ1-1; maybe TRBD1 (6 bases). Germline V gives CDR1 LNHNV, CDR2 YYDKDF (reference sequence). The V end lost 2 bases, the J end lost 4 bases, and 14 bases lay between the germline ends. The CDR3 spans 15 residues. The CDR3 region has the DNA TGTGCCACCAGCAGAACTAGGGGGAGGGGCACTGAAGCTTTCTTT. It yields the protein CATSRTRGRGTEAFF.

CDR3 DNA sequence: TGTGCCAGCAGTACAAATAGCGGGAGGGCCTCCTACGAGCAGTACTTC. It is translated as CASSTNSGRASYEQYF. The rearrangement uses TRBV2 and TRBJ2-7; TRBD2 aligns across 11 bases. With 5 bases clipped from V and 0 bases from J, the junction kept 6 bases outside the gene matches. Germline CDR1 SNHLY, CDR2 FYNNEI. The CDR3 is 16 amino acids.

DNA for the CDR3: TGCAGCGTTGAATCGGAGAGCACAGATACGCAGTATTTT. Translating gives CSVESESTDTQYF. The chain carries TRBV29-1 and TRBJ2-3, with D unclear. V lost 2 bases and J lost 0, with 6 bases in between. This CDR3 comprises 13 residues. The germline gives CDR1 SQVTM, CDR2 ANQGSEA.

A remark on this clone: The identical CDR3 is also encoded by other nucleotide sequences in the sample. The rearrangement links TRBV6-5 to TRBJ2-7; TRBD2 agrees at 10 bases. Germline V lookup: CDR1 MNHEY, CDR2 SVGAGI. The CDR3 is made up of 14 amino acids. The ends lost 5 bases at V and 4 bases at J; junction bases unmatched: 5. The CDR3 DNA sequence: TGTGCCAGCAGTCCCCGGACTAGCGGATACGAGCAGTACTTC. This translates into CASSPRTSGYEQYF.

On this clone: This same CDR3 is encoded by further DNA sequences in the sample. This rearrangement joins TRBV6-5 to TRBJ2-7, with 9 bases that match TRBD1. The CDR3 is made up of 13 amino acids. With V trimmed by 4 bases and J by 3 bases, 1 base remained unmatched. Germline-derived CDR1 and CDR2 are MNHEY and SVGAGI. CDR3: CASSLGQGYEQYF. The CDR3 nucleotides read TGTGCCAGCAGTTTGGGACAGGGCTACGAGCAGTACTTC.

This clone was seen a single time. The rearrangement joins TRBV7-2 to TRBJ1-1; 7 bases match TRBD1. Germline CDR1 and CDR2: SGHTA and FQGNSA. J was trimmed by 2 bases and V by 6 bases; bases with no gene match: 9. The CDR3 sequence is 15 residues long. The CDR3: CASRWDYRGNTEAFF. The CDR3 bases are TGTGCCAGCAGATGGGACTACAGGGGAAACACTGAAGCTTTCTTT. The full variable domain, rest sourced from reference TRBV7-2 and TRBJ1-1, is GAGVSQSPSNKVTEKGKDVELRCDPISGHTALYWYRQSLGQGLEFLIYFQGNSAPDKSGLPSDRFSAERTGGSVSTLTIQRTQQEDSAVYLCASRWDYRGNTEAFFGQGTRLTVV.

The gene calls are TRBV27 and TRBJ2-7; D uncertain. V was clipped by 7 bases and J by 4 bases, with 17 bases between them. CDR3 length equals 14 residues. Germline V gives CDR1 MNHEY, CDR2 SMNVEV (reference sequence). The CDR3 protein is CASKPLSAGYEQYF. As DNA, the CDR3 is TGTGCCAGCAAACCTTTATCGGCCGGATACGAGCAGTACTTC.

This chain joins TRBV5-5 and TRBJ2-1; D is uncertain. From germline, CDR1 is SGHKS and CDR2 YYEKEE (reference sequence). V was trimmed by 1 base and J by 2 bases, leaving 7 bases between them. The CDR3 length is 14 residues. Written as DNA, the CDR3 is TGTGCCAGCAGCTTGCTCAGCGCCTACAATGAGCAGTTCTTC. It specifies CASSLLSAYNEQFF.